One and the same sample provided the 32 T cell receptor beta chains below, sequenced in a study of tumor-infiltrating lymphocytes in localized non-small cell lung cancer. Profiling relied on immunoSEQ multiplex PCR, and the TCRdb table lists in-frame clones only, not all of them. The sample holds 15,000 or so clones, 70% to 90% seen once. Sequenced material: uninvolved lung tissue not adjacent to the tumor. Receptors were obtained from a human donor with non-small cell lung cancer.

The chain recombines TRBV9 with TRBJ2-2; 8 bases map to TRBD1. The CDR3 runs to 17 residues. The J segment lost 0 bases and the V segment lost 3 bases, leaving 7 bases of the junction unmatched. Germline V gives CDR1 SGDLS, CDR2 YYNGEE. The CDR3 is CASSGGRGLTNTGELFF. In DNA form, the CDR3 reads TGTGCCAGCAGCGGAGGCAGGGGGCTAACGAACACCGGGGAGCTGTTTTTT.

The rearrangement joins TRBV5-4 to TRBJ2-5; D is unclear. V was pared by 1 base and J by 5 bases, with 6 bases between. Germline CDR1 SGHNT, CDR2 YYREEE (reference sequence). CDR3 size: 12 residues. The CDR3 spells CASSLTGETQYF. In nucleotides, the CDR3 is TGTGCCAGCAGCTTGACGGGCGAGACCCAGTACTTC.

V is TRBV5-1 and J is TRBJ2-1; TRBD2 matches 7 bases. The germline CDR1 and CDR2 sequences are SGHRS and YFSETQ. Trimming removed 7 bases from V and 7 bases from J; junction bases left unmatched: 8. The CDR3 sequence is 13 residues long. CDR3 region: CASHKSSGNEQFF. In DNA form, the CDR3 reads TGCGCCAGCCACAAAAGTAGCGGGAATGAGCAGTTCTTC. Looking up the rest from reference TRBV5-1 and TRBJ2-1 gives the full variable domain: KAGVTQTPRYLIKTRGQQVTLSCSPISGHRSVSWYQQTPGQGLQFLFEYFSETQRNKGNFPGRFSGRQFSNSRSEMNVSTLELGDSALYLCASHKSSGNEQFFGPGTRLTVL.

Concerning this clone itself: The junction differs from germline at one of its ends, possibly a read error. The chain is built from TRBV6-5 and TRBJ1-1; D is uncertain. Germline-derived CDR1 and CDR2 are MNHEY and SVGAGI. The CDR3 extends over 13 amino acids. As DNA, the CDR3 is TGTGCCAACAGTTACGACATGAACACTGAAGCTTTCTTT. Translating gives CANSYDMNTEAFF.

The genes are TRBV18 and TRBJ2-5; no firm D call. CDR3 length: 13 amino acids. The germline V gene encodes CDR1 KGHSH and CDR2 LQKENI. Trimming cost V 2 bases and J 2 bases, with 6 bases left between them. The CDR3 sequence: CASSPGRQETQYF. CDR3 sequence (DNA): TGTGCCAGCTCACCAGGAAGACAAGAGACCCAGTACTTC.

This clone was observed a single time. V usage is TRBV7-2 and J usage is TRBJ2-7, with unresolved D. With 5 bases removed from V and 0 bases from J, the gap between germline ends came to 5 bases. The CDR3 runs 12 residues. CDR1 is SGHTA, CDR2 FQGNSA, per germline. This CDR3 reads CASSASSYEQYF. The CDR3 coding sequence is TGTGCCAGCAGCGCCAGCTCCTACGAGCAGTACTTC. The full variable domain, its missing parts supplied by reference TRBV7-2 and TRBJ2-7, is GAGVSQSPSNKVTEKGKDVELRCDPISGHTALYWYRQSLGQGLEFLIYFQGNSAPDKSGLPSDRFSAERTGGSVSTLTIQRTQQEDSAVYLCASSASSYEQYFGPGTRLTVT.

J is TRBJ1-6 and V is TRBV13; 10 nucleotides agree with TRBD1. Losses at the gene ends were 5 bases for V and 1 base for J; bases not matched to a gene: 11. Germline CDR1 is PRHDT and CDR2 is FYEKMQ (reference sequence). This CDR3 has 19 residues. CDR3 amino acids: CASSRSPGTGVSYNSPLHF. CDR3 sequence (DNA): TGTGCCAGCAGCCGAAGTCCCGGGACAGGGGTATCCTATAATTCACCCCTCCACTTT.

The chain links TRBV5-1 to TRBJ1-2; TRBD1 might be the D (5 bases). V was shortened by 3 bases and J by 2 bases, with 23 bases between the two germline ends. The germline gives CDR1 SGHRS, CDR2 YFSETQ. The CDR3 contains 18 residues. The chain's CDR3 is CASSSTPSIQDINYGYTF. Here the CDR3 DNA reads TGCGCCAGCAGCTCCACCCCCTCTATACAGGACATAAACTATGGCTACACCTTC. Variable domain in full (rest from reference TRBV5-1 and TRBJ1-2): KAGVTQTPRYLIKTRGQQVTLSCSPISGHRSVSWYQQTPGQGLQFLFEYFSETQRNKGNFPGRFSGRQFSNSRSEMNVSTLELGDSALYLCASSSTPSIQDINYGYTFGSGTRLTVV.

V and J are TRBV7-2 and TRBJ2-5; no reliable D call. Trimming took 4 bases from V and 5 from J, leaving 8 bases between them. From germline, CDR1 is SGHTA and CDR2 FQGNSA. This CDR3 is 12 amino acids long. CDR3 amino acids: CASSWIRETQYF. DNA for the CDR3: TGTGCCAGCAGCTGGATTAGGGAGACCCAGTACTTC.

This clone has just one count. The chain couples TRBV5-1 to TRBJ2-5; no clear D. This CDR3 spans 13 amino acids. The V end lost 1 base, the J end lost 4 bases, and 8 bases lay between the germline ends. Germline V gene lookup returns CDR1 SGHRS and CDR2 YFSETQ. The CDR3 protein is CASSLIGLETQYF. In DNA form, the CDR3 reads TGCGCCAGCAGCTTGATAGGGCTAGAGACCCAGTACTTC.

The V call is TRBV7-3, the J call TRBJ1-5, with TRBD1 matching 9 bases. After removal of 1 base from V and 4 bases from J, the junction contained 8 bases not matched to a gene. Looked up from germline, CDR1 is SGHTA and CDR2 is FQGTGA. The CDR3 runs to 17 residues. The chain's CDR3 is CASSLNGATGGNQPQHF. Written as DNA, the CDR3 is TGTGCCAGCAGCTTAAATGGTGCGACAGGGGGGAATCAGCCCCAGCATTTT.

This clone was counted once. The rearrangement links TRBV5-1 to TRBJ1-3; D call uncertain. This CDR3 comprises 17 residues. Germline CDR1 SGHRS, CDR2 YFSETQ. Trimming cost V 4 bases and J 0 bases, with 17 bases left between them. DNA for the CDR3: TGCGCCAGCAGCCCATATGCCCCGCCGAGCTCTGGAAACACCATATATTTT. Translation: CASSPYAPPSSGNTIYF.

The V gene is TRBV6-1, the J gene TRBJ1-1; D may be TRBD1 (6 bases). Germline V gives CDR1 MNHNS, CDR2 SASEGT. Trimming removed 1 base from V and 0 bases from J, with 12 bases in between. The CDR3 contains 16 residues. The chain's CDR3 is CASSEGQGMMNTEAFF. The CDR3 bases are TGTGCCAGCAGTGAAGGGCAGGGGATGATGAACACTGAAGCTTTCTTT.

The chain uses TRBV18 and TRBJ1-6; 7 positions match TRBD1. V was pared by 3 bases and J by 8 bases, with 7 bases of the junction left unmatched. This CDR3 is built from 15 residues. Germline-derived CDR1 and CDR2 are KGHSH and LQKENI. CDR3: CASSPRTRGDSPLHF. The DNA for the CDR3 is TGTGCCAGCTCACCTAGGACCAGGGGGGATTCACCCCTCCACTTT.

The genes are TRBV6-5 and TRBJ2-5, with TRBD2 as a possible D gene (7 bases). V lost 2 bases and J 5 bases, leaving 15 bases between the germline ends. Germline CDR1 and CDR2: MNHEY and SVGAGI. There are 15 residues in the CDR3. The CDR3 DNA follows: TGTGCCAGCAGTTACCCCGGGGAGGGGGAGGAGACCCAGTACTTC. Protein sequence: CASSYPGEGEETQYF.

The chain carries TRBV5-1 and TRBJ2-7; 8 bases match TRBD1. The CDR3 has 14 amino acids. The ends lost 0 bases at V and 6 bases at J; junction bases unmatched: 5. The V gene's germline CDR1 is SGHRS and CDR2 YFSETQ. CDR3 amino acids: CASSLGQGSGEQYF. In DNA, the CDR3 is TGCGCCAGCAGCTTGGGACAGGGGTCGGGCGAGCAGTACTTC. The whole variable domain, filled in from reference TRBV5-1 and TRBJ2-7, reads KAGVTQTPRYLIKTRGQQVTLSCSPISGHRSVSWYQQTPGQGLQFLFEYFSETQRNKGNFPGRFSGRQFSNSRSEMNVSTLELGDSALYLCASSLGQGSGEQYFGPGTRLTVT.

The rearrangement links TRBV11-3 to TRBJ1-1; D uncertain. There are 15 residues in the CDR3. Germline V gives CDR1 SGHNT, CDR2 YENEEA. The V end was cut by 1 base, the J end by 1 base, with 10 bases between. The CDR3 protein is CASSLGLGGNTEAFF. CDR3 bases: TGTGCCAGCAGCTTAGGACTGGGCGGGAACACTGAAGCTTTCTTT.

This chain joins TRBV28 and TRBJ1-2; D is unresolved. Germline CDR1 reads MDHEN; CDR2 reads SYDVKM. The CDR3 length is 11 residues. Trimming stripped 7 bases from V and 8 bases from J, with 11 bases between. The CDR3 sequence: CASNVREGYTF. The DNA for the CDR3 is TGTGCCAGCAATGTGAGAGAGGGCTACACCTTC.

The rearrangement joins TRBV19 to TRBJ1-5; no definite D call. Germline assignment: CDR1 LNHDA and CDR2 SQIVND (reference sequence). CDR3 length: 14 amino acids. V was pared by 5 bases and J by 2 bases, with 10 bases between. The CDR3 DNA is TGTGCCAGTAGTCCCGCCGGGGGCAATCAGCCCCAGCATTTT. Encoded protein: CASSPAGGNQPQHF. The whole variable domain, filled in from reference TRBV19 and TRBJ1-5, reads DGGITQSPKYLFRKEGQNVTLSCEQNLNHDAMYWYRQDPGQGLRLIYYSQIVNDFQKGDIAEGYSVSREKKESFPLTVTSAQKNPTAFYLCASSPAGGNQPQHFGDGTRLSIL.

The CDR3 is CASSLVGGAVQPQHF. CDR3 coding DNA: TGTGCCAGCAGCTTAGTGGGGGGGGCCGTGCAGCCCCAGCATTTT. This chain uses TRBV7-9 with TRBJ1-5; TRBD1 might be the D (6 bases). Germline assignment: CDR1 SEHNR and CDR2 FQNEAQ (reference sequence). V was cut by 1 base and J by 7 bases, with 14 bases left in between. The CDR3 runs to 15 residues.

The chain uses TRBV19 and TRBJ1-1; D might be TRBD1 (5 bases). This CDR3 spans 13 amino acids. Per the germline V gene, CDR1 is LNHDA and CDR2 is SQIVND (reference sequence). Trimming took off 5 bases at V and 3 bases at J, with 10 bases between the two ends. CDR3 amino acids: CASSFDRYTEAFF. CDR3 coding DNA: TGTGCCAGTAGTTTTGACAGATACACTGAAGCTTTCTTT.

CDR3 sequence: CASRDLIGGGNSPLHF. The CDR3 DNA sequence: TGCGCCAGCAGGGACCTAATAGGGGGCGGTAATTCACCCCTCCACTTT. The J gene is TRBJ1-6, the V gene TRBV10-2; TRBD1 agrees at 7 bases. This CDR3 is built from 16 residues. CDR1 WSHSY and CDR2 SAAADI come from the germline V gene. V shed 6 bases, J shed 6 bases, and the junction held 11 bases outside the gene matches.

The V and J genes are TRBV28 and TRBJ2-7, with D perhaps matching TRBD1 (6 bases). This CDR3 has 16 amino acids. V lost 6 bases, J lost 3 bases, and 21 bases lay in between. CDR1 and CDR2 (germline): MDHEN, SYDVKM. The CDR3 region has the DNA TGTGCCAGCAGCCGCCCCGGGACACTGACGGACTACGAGCAGTACTTC. Protein: CASSRPGTLTDYEQYF.

The chain couples TRBV6-1 to TRBJ2-7, with D uncertain. The CDR3 is 15 residues long. From germline, CDR1 is MNHNS and CDR2 SASEGT. V lost 0 bases and J lost 3, with 12 bases in between. CDR3 sequence (DNA): TGTGCCAGCAGTGAAGCCCCGGGCCCCTACTACGAGCAGTACTTC. This sequence encodes CASSEAPGPYYEQYF.

The gene calls are TRBV30 and TRBJ1-5, with D uncertain. Deletions cut 0 bases from V and 2 bases from J, with 5 bases between. CDR3 length: 13 residues. Germline lookup yields CDR1 GTSNPN and CDR2 SVGIG (reference sequence). In nucleotides, the CDR3 is TGTGCCTGGAGTGTTGACGGCAATCAGCCCCAGCATTTT. It yields the protein CAWSVDGNQPQHF.

The chain joins TRBV7-9 to TRBJ1-1; D ambiguous. Trimming shortened V by 1 base and J by 1 base, and 7 bases separated the two germline ends. This CDR3 is 14 amino acids long. Germline CDR1 and CDR2: SEHNR and FQNEAQ (reference sequence). CDR3 bases: TGTGCCAGCAGCTTAGATTCCGGGAACACTGAAGCTTTCTTT. This sequence encodes CASSLDSGNTEAFF.

This sequence joins TRBV2 and TRBJ2-1; TRBD2 matches 10 bases. The J segment lost 5 bases and the V segment lost 7 bases, leaving 11 bases of the junction unmatched. The CDR3 loop spans 16 amino acids. Per germline, CDR1 SNHLY and CDR2 FYNNEI. The CDR3 loop reads CASTAPGLAGDNEQFF. In DNA, the CDR3 is TGTGCCAGCACCGCCCCAGGGCTAGCGGGGGACAATGAGCAGTTCTTC.

V gene TRBV5-6 combines with J gene TRBJ2-7, with 8 bases aligning to TRBD2. Germline V gene sequence: CDR1 SGHDT, CDR2 YYEEEE. With 4 bases clipped from V and 4 bases from J, the junction kept 7 bases outside the gene matches. The CDR3 length is 14 residues. The CDR3 spells CASSTSGRGYEQYF. CDR3 nucleotide sequence: TGTGCCAGCAGCACCAGCGGGAGAGGGTACGAGCAGTACTTC.

CDR3: CASSLRGGLANEQFF. The CDR3, as DNA: TGTGCCAGCAGCCTGAGGGGGGGCCTCGCGAATGAGCAGTTCTTC. This chain connects TRBV28 to TRBJ2-1; maybe TRBD2 (7 bases). The CDR3 is made up of 15 amino acids. The V end lost 6 bases, the J end lost 7 bases, and 19 bases lay between the germline ends. Germline values: CDR1 MDHEN, CDR2 SYDVKM. Together with reference TRBV28 and TRBJ2-1, the CDR3 gives the full variable domain: DVKVTQSSRYLVKRTGEKVFLECVQDMDHENMFWYRQDPGLGLRLIYFSYDVKMKEKGDIPEGYSVSREKKERFSLILESASTNQTSMYLCASSLRGGLANEQFFGPGTRLTVL.

This clone was recorded only once. V gene TRBV6-1 combines with J gene TRBJ2-1; the match to TRBD2 covers 10 bases. The V segment lost 2 bases and the J segment 6 bases; nucleotides outside the gene matches: 4. The CDR3 is 15 amino acids. The germline V gene encodes CDR1 MNHNS and CDR2 SASEGT. This CDR3 reads CASSELAGVPNEQFF. The CDR3 DNA is TGTGCCAGCAGTGAACTAGCGGGAGTTCCCAATGAGCAGTTCTTC.

J is TRBJ2-1 and V is TRBV18; 8 positions match TRBD2. The V gene's germline CDR1 is KGHSH and CDR2 LQKENI. CDR3 length: 17 amino acids. J gave up 0 bases and V 3 bases, and 7 bases lay outside the gene matches. Written as DNA, the CDR3 is TGTGCCAGCTCACCTTTCACCGGGACTAGCTCCTACAATGAGCAGTTCTTC. It codes for CASSPFTGTSSYNEQFF. The whole variable domain, filled in from reference TRBV18 and TRBJ2-1, reads NAGVMQNPRHLVRRRGQEARLRCSPMKGHSHVYWYRQLPEEGLKFMVYLQKENIIDESGMPKERFSAEFPKEGPSILRIQQVVRGDSAAYFCASSPFTGTSSYNEQFFGPGTRLTVL.

V gene TRBV4-1 combines with J gene TRBJ2-7; tentative D call: TRBD1 (6 bases). Trimming stripped 5 bases from V and 2 bases from J, with 16 bases between. The CDR3 has 15 amino acids. CDR1 is MGHRA and CDR2 is YSYEKL in the germline V gene. CDR3 sequence reads: CASSVSGQPTYEQYF. The CDR3 bases are TGCGCCAGCAGCGTCTCGGGACAACCAACCTACGAGCAGTACTTC.